The 5 T cell receptor beta chains reported below all come from one sample, sequenced in a study of post-analysis software for immune sequencing data. Findings of the study overall: The study found TRBV5-6, TRBV5-1 and TRBV20-1 among a handful of TRBV segments more frequent in patients than controls.

These receptors' antigens are unknown. Carried by the TCR beta cDNA libraries were unique molecular identifiers. One entry per CDR3 protein, called by TCRdb with MiXCR from the PCR reads. This table holds 700,000 to 800,000 distinct CDR3 sequences, about 32% found once. The sequenced material came from blood. The source is a girl aged 5 to 17 with multiple sclerosis.

The chain is built from TRBV20-1 and TRBJ2-3; TRBD2 matches at 9 bases. CDR3 length: 13 amino acids. The germline V gene encodes CDR1 DFQATT and CDR2 SNEGSKA (reference sequence). The trim removed 6 bases at V and 7 bases at J, leaving 8 bases unmatched. Here the CDR3 reads CSAPGTSMHTQYF. As DNA, the CDR3 is TGCAGTGCCCCCGGGACTAGCATGCATACGCAGTATTTT.

This clonotype was seen only a few times. The chain combines TRBV6-2 or TRBV6-3 with TRBJ2-4; D gene uncertain. CDR1 and CDR2 (germline): MNHEY, SVGEGT. Trimming pared 6 bases from V and 13 bases from J, leaving 25 bases between. The CDR3 loop spans 15 amino acids. CDR3 bases: TGTGCCAGCAGCTCCACTGAGACGGCCTCCGGTGGGCAGTACTTC. Amino acid sequence: CASSSTETASGGQYF.

The gene calls are TRBV7-2 and TRBJ2-2; 9 positions agree with TRBD2. The CDR3 has 15 amino acids. V dropped 1 base and J dropped 6; count of bases not matched to a gene: 3. Looked up from germline, CDR1 is SGHTA and CDR2 is FQGNSA. The CDR3 DNA sequence: TGTGCCAGCAGCTTAGTTAGCGGGAGCCCCGGGGAGCTGTTTTTT. Encoded protein: CASSLVSGSPGELFF.

This clonotype has more than one count but fewer than ten. This chain connects TRBV20-1 to TRBJ2-2; 15 nucleotides match TRBD2. The CDR3 loop spans 16 amino acids. J was trimmed by 4 bases and V by 6 bases; bases with no gene match: 6. Germline CDR1 is DFQATT and CDR2 is SNEGSKA (reference sequence). CDR3: CSAIGLAGGRTGELFF. CDR3 DNA: TGCAGTGCCATTGGACTAGCGGGGGGGCGCACCGGGGAGCTGTTTTTT.

This chain joins TRBV6-2 or TRBV6-3 and TRBJ2-1, with 8 bases matching TRBD2. The CDR3 extends over 13 amino acids. Germline V gives CDR1 MNHEY, CDR2 SVGEGT. J lost 10 bases, V lost 7 bases, and 9 bases had no gene match. The CDR3 loop is CASINPGGAEQFF. CDR3 sequence (DNA): TGTGCCAGCATCAACCCGGGGGGGGCGGAGCAGTTCTTC.